A selection of T cell receptor beta chains follows, all from one sample in a study of neoadjuvant anti-PD-1 for oral cavity cancer. The method was immunoSEQ multiplex PCR; TCRdb's version includes in-frame clones alone and lacks a portion of them. In the table there are roughly 40,000 clones, about 77% of which are singletons. The sequenced sample was PBMCs, obtained after nivolumab (anti-PD-1) treatment. These receptors were collected from a person between 35 and 79 years old with oral cavity squamous cell carcinoma. Both conserved end residues are part of each CDR3. D genes are given only for firm matches. The size field is filled for only some rows; it gives once, few, many or a size class.

TRBV5-1	-	-	TRBJ1-6	TGCGCCAGCAGTAACGCGGGGTTTGATTCACCCCTCCACTTT	CASSNAGFDSPLHF
TRBV29-1	-	-	TRBJ2-1	TGCAGCGTAAGGCGGGGCCATCATGAGCAGTTCTTC	CSVRRGHHEQFF
TRBV19	-	-	TRBJ2-1	TGTGCCAGTAGTACCCGGACGGCGGCCCGGCTCTACAATGAGCAGTTCTTC	CASSTRTAARLYNEQFF
TRBV28	-	TRBD1	TRBJ1-2	TGTGCCAGCAGCGCCAGGGGGGGCTATGGCTACACCTTC	CASSARGGYGYTF
TRBV10-3	few	TRBD2	TRBJ2-7	TGTGCCGTGCGGGCTAGCGGGGGTTCCTACGAGCAGTACTTC	CAVRASGGSYEQYF
TRBV5-1	-	-	TRBJ2-2	TGCGCCAGCCGGGCGGAATTCACCGGGGAGCTGTTTTTT	CASRAEFTGELFF
TRBV10-2	-	TRBD2	TRBJ2-1	TGCGCCAGCACCGGGGGGGTATACAATGAGCAGTTCTTC	CASTGGVYNEQFF
TRBV6-1	-	-	TRBJ1-2	TGTGCCAGCAGTGAAGAATGGGGTGGCTACACCTTC	CASSEEWGGYTF
TRBV6-1	-	-	TRBJ2-5	TGTGCCAGCAATTCGGCTCAAGAGACCCAGTACTTC	CASNSAQETQYF
TRBV11-2	-	-	TRBJ1-6	TGTGCCAGCAGCTTAGGCGAATCACCCCTCCACTTT	CASSLGESPLHF
TRBV30	-	TRBD1	TRBJ1-2	TGTGCCTGGAGTTACTCACAGGGGATCCATGGCTACACCTTC	CAWSYSQGIHGYTF
TRBV7-9	-	TRBD2	TRBJ2-5	TGTGCCAGCAGCCCTGGACTAGCTGGAGAGACCCAGTACTTC	CASSPGLAGETQYF
TRBV27	-	-	TRBJ1-5	TGTGCCAGCAGTTTAAAGCTCAATCAGCCCCAGCATTTT	CASSLKLNQPQHF
TRBV5-4	-	-	TRBJ2-1	TGTGCCAGCAGCCCCTCCAAGGCCAGCTCCTACAATGAGCAGTTCTTC	CASSPSKASSYNEQFF
TRBV6-5	once	-	TRBJ1-4	TGTGCCAGCAGTTACTCCGGGGCAGGGAAAGGGGAAAAACTGTTTTTT	CASSYSGAGKGEKLFF
TRBV6-6	-	TRBD2	TRBJ2-1	TGTGCCAGCAGTTTAAGCGGGAGTAGGAATGAGCAGTTCTTC	CASSLSGSRNEQFF
TRBV5-6	-	-	TRBJ1-4	TGTGCCAGCAGCTTCGTCACAACTAATGAAAAACTGTTTTTT	CASSFVTTNEKLFF
TRBV5-4	-	-	TRBJ1-3	TGTGCCAGCAGCTTGGCCGGTACTGGAAACACCATATATTTT	CASSLAGTGNTIYF
TRBV5-1	-	TRBD2	TRBJ2-1	TGCGCCAGCAGCCTCGAGGGACTAGCCCTTCACAATGAGCAGTTCTTC	CASSLEGLALHNEQFF
TRBV7-3	-	-	TRBJ2-5	TGTGCCAGCAGCACTTCGGGACGCAGCCAAGAGACCCAGTACTTC	CASSTSGRSQETQYF
TRBV6-1	-	TRBD1	TRBJ1-4	TGTGCCAGCAGTCGGGACAGGGACGAAAAACTGTTTTTT	CASSRDRDEKLFF
TRBV19	-	-	TRBJ1-4	TGTGCCAGTAGTGCCCCGATCGGAACTAATGAAAAACTGTTTTTT	CASSAPIGTNEKLFF
TRBV9	-	-	TRBJ1-5	TGTGCCAGCAGCGTGGGGGGTAGCCAGCCCCAGCATTTT	CASSVGGSQPQHF
TRBV30	-	-	TRBJ2-1	TGTGCCTGGAGTCTTCGGACTGGAATCTACAATGAGCAGTTCTTC	CAWSLRTGIYNEQFF
TRBV15	-	-	TRBJ2-2	TGTGCCACCAGCATCTTCACGTCCGGGAGAACCGGGGAGCTGTTTTTT	CATSIFTSGRTGELFF
TRBV4-1	-	-	TRBJ2-1	TGCGCCAGCACCCTCGGGGACATCAACAATGAGCAGTTCTTC	CASTLGDINNEQFF
TRBV29-1	-	-	TRBJ2-1	TGCAGCGTTGCAAGGTCATCCCGGGGGACTGAGCAGTTCTTC	CSVARSSRGTEQFF
TRBV5-4	few	-	TRBJ1-2	TGTGCCAGCAGCCGTGGAGGCGGTGGGAGAGAAAGAGCTAACTATGGCTACACCTTC	CASSRGGGGRERANYGYTF
TRBV2	-	-	TRBJ1-5	TGTGCCAGCAGTGTAGGCGGCAATCAGCCCCAGCATTTT	CASSVGGNQPQHF
TRBV2	-	-	TRBJ2-7	TGTGCCAGCAGTTCAGGGAATTCCCACGAGCAGTACTTC	CASSSGNSHEQYF
TRBV19	few	-	TRBJ2-7	TGTGCCAGTAAGGACGCGGGACTCAGCAGGCAGCAGTACTTC	CASKDAGLSRQQYF
TRBV7-9	few	TRBD2	TRBJ2-7	TGTGCCAGCAGCCCGTGGGCGGGAGATGTCAACGAGCAGTACTTC	CASSPWAGDVNEQYF
TRBV20-1	-	-	TRBJ1-5	TGCAGTGCCGGACAGCCCCAGCATTTT	CSAGQPQHF
TRBV27	-	-	TRBJ2-1	TGTGCCAGCAGTTTAATCGGGACGGTCGCCAGCTCCTACAATGAGCAGTTCTTC	CASSLIGTVASSYNEQFF
TRBV7-3	-	TRBD1	TRBJ1-2	TGTGCCAGCAGCTTAACTGGGCGGACAGGGGGGGACTATGGCTACACCTTC	CASSLTGRTGGDYGYTF
TRBV14	-	-	TRBJ2-5	TGTGCCAGCAGCCAAGATCACCTAGGAGCCCAGTACTTC	CASSQDHLGAQYF
TRBV5-6	-	-	TRBJ2-3	TGTGCCAGCAGCTTGGACAGTCCGCTAGATACGCAGTATTTT	CASSLDSPLDTQYF
TRBV30	-	-	TRBJ2-7	TGTGCCTGGATGTGGGCAGACTCTTACGAGCAGTACTTC	CAWMWADSYEQYF
TRBV5-1	-	-	TRBJ1-2	TGCGCCAGCAGCTTGAGGCAGGCGAGTGGCTACACCTTC	CASSLRQASGYTF